A selection of T cell receptor beta chains follows, all from one sample in a study of shared clonotypes between healthy human individuals. The method was immunoSEQ multiplex PCR; TCRdb's version includes in-frame clones alone and lacks a portion of them. The repertoire holds a few million clones, with around 95% as singletons. Sequenced sample: naive CD4+ T cells sorted from blood. These receptors all stem from a man between 18 and 35 years old in good health. CDR3s include the opening cysteine and the closing phenylalanine or tryptophan. Fields, in order: V gene, D gene, J gene, CDR3 DNA, CDR3 protein. The D gene is left open where the match is weak.

v_call: TRBV28
d_call: -
j_call: TRBJ1-2
cdr3_nt: TGTGCCAGCAACGGACGGACCTATGGCTACACCTTC
cdr3_aa: CASNGRTYGYTF

v_call: TRBV29-1
d_call: -
j_call: TRBJ2-7
cdr3_nt: TGCAGCGTTGAGGAGGACCGACCCTACGAGCAGTACTTC
cdr3_aa: CSVEEDRPYEQYF

v_call: TRBV29-1
d_call: -
j_call: TRBJ2-7
cdr3_nt: TGCAGCGTTAGGGTTGGACTTCAAAACTCCGAGCAGTACTTC
cdr3_aa: CSVRVGLQNSEQYF

v_call: TRBV29-1
d_call: -
j_call: TRBJ2-5
cdr3_nt: TGCAGCGTTGTACCCCTCGGAGAGACCCAGTACTTC
cdr3_aa: CSVVPLGETQYF

v_call: TRBV5-6
d_call: -
j_call: TRBJ1-2
cdr3_nt: TGTGCCAGCAGCCAGGTCGGAAAGATGGTCCCTGATGGCTACACCTTC
cdr3_aa: CASSQVGKMVPDGYTF

v_call: TRBV18
d_call: -
j_call: TRBJ1-3
cdr3_nt: TGTGCCAGCTCACCTTACCTAGCAGAGTCCTCTGGAAACACCATATATTTT
cdr3_aa: CASSPYLAESSGNTIYF

v_call: TRBV29-1
d_call: TRBD2
j_call: TRBJ2-5
cdr3_nt: TGCAGCGCCTCGGGACTAGCGGCGGAGACCCAGTACTTC
cdr3_aa: CSASGLAAETQYF

v_call: TRBV7-9
d_call: TRBD1
j_call: TRBJ1-4
cdr3_nt: TGTGCCAGCAGCTTAGCGGGGACAGGGACGGAAAAACTGTTTTTT
cdr3_aa: CASSLAGTGTEKLFF

v_call: TRBV5-1
d_call: TRBD1
j_call: TRBJ1-4
cdr3_nt: TGCGCCAGCAGCGGGGGCGTCGGGACAGGAAATGAAAAACTGTTTTTT
cdr3_aa: CASSGGVGTGNEKLFF

v_call: TRBV6-9
d_call: TRBD2
j_call: TRBJ2-2
cdr3_nt: TGTGCCAGCAGTTATGGACTAGCGGGAAACACCGGGGAGCTGTTTTTT
cdr3_aa: CASSYGLAGNTGELFF

v_call: TRBV6-1
d_call: -
j_call: TRBJ1-2
cdr3_nt: TGTGCCAGCAGTGGGAGGACAGAAAGTAATGGCTACACCTTC
cdr3_aa: CASSGRTESNGYTF